The 18 T cell receptor beta chains below come from one sample, sequenced in a study of OX40 agonist ivuxolimab in advanced cancers. Only in-frame clones appear in the TCRdb table, and some are missing; sequencing was by immunoSEQ multiplex PCR. The top ten hold about a sixth of the sample, which has tens of thousands of clones, about 85% seen once. The sequencing used CD4+ or CD8+ T cells sorted from blood, collected in a trial of the OX40 agonist ivuxolimab. The origin of the receptors is an adult with an advanced solid tumor such as melanoma, head and neck, liver or kidney cancer.

The rearrangement uses TRBV5-4 and TRBJ1-2; D unclear. The CDR3 runs to 14 residues. CDR1 and CDR2 from the germline V gene are SGHNT and YYREEE (reference sequence). The V end lost 5 bases, the J end lost 4 bases, and 15 bases lay between the germline ends. CDR3 loop: CASREAGVFYGYTF. The CDR3 DNA reads as TGTGCCAGCAGGGAGGCAGGTGTATTCTATGGCTACACCTTC.

The genes are TRBV5-1 and TRBJ1-6; 7 bases are shared with TRBD1. V shed 0 bases, J shed 9 bases, and the junction held 9 bases outside the gene matches. Germline CDR1 and CDR2: SGHRS and YFSETQ. The CDR3 is made up of 16 amino acids. The CDR3 DNA reads as TGCGCCAGCAGCTTGGAAGGGGGCGGCTTAACTTCACCCCTCCACTTT. It yields the protein CASSLEGGGLTSPLHF.

This clone was recorded once. The J gene is TRBJ1-1, the V gene TRBV11-2; no clear D gene. The CDR3 extends over 14 amino acids. The germline V gene encodes CDR1 SGHAT and CDR2 FQNNGV. The ends were cut back, 1 base at V and 1 base at J, with 7 bases in the middle. The CDR3: CASSLVEGNTEAFF. In nucleotides, the CDR3 is TGTGCCAGCAGCTTAGTAGAGGGGAACACTGAAGCTTTCTTT.

J is TRBJ2-7 and V is TRBV4-1; tentative D call: TRBD2 (6 bases). V lost 6 bases and J 3 bases, leaving 18 bases between the germline ends. Germline V gene sequence: CDR1 MGHRA, CDR2 YSYEKL. The CDR3 runs 15 residues. Written as DNA, the CDR3 is TGCGCCAGCAGGGTAGATCCCGCGGGAAACTACGAGCAGTACTTC. Its protein is CASRVDPAGNYEQYF.

The rearrangement joins TRBV7-9 to TRBJ2-3, with 13 bases that match TRBD2. Germline CDR1 reads SEHNR; CDR2 reads FQNEAQ (reference sequence). With V trimmed by 6 bases and J by 1 base, 10 bases remained unmatched. This CDR3 region has 18 residues. DNA of the CDR3: TGTGCCAGCAGACCAACTAGCGGGAGGGCCTTAGGCACAGATACGCAGTATTTT. Its translation is CASRPTSGRALGTDTQYF.

The chain is built from TRBV28 and TRBJ1-2, with D tentatively TRBD1 (5 bases). V lost 6 bases and J lost 8, with 16 bases in between. CDR1 is MDHEN and CDR2 is SYDVKM in the germline V gene. The CDR3 sequence is 13 residues long. The CDR3 DNA follows: TGTGCCAGCAGACTCTTGGGACCCCACGGCTACACCTTC. Translation gives CASRLLGPHGYTF.

The V gene is TRBV11-1, the J gene TRBJ2-5; TRBD2 matches 9 bases. The CDR3 extends over 18 amino acids. Trimming removed 1 base from V and 4 bases from J; junction bases left unmatched: 13. Germline V CDR1 and CDR2: SGHAT, FQDESV (reference sequence). CDR3 in amino acids: CASSLGRLAGKEGETQYF. The CDR3 DNA reads TGTGCCAGCAGCTTAGGGCGGCTAGCGGGAAAGGAGGGAGAGACCCAGTACTTC.

The chain employs TRBV7-2 and TRBJ1-3; 11 nucleotides agree with TRBD1. Losses at the gene ends were 1 base for V and 2 bases for J; bases not matched to a gene: 4. The CDR3 extends over 17 amino acids. CDR1 SGHTA and CDR2 FQGNSA come from the germline V gene. CDR3 protein: CASSLGGQGGTGNTIYF. In nucleotides, the CDR3 is TGTGCCAGCAGCTTAGGGGGACAGGGGGGAACTGGAAACACCATATATTTT.

This clone was detected once. V gene TRBV28 combines with J gene TRBJ2-7; TRBD1 aligns across 7 bases. J gave up 2 bases and V 5 bases, and 3 bases lay outside the gene matches. CDR3 length: 13 amino acids. Germline lookup yields CDR1 MDHEN and CDR2 SYDVKM. CDR3 coding DNA: TGTGCCAGCAGTCTCGGGACAGCCTACGAGCAGTACTTC. It translates to CASSLGTAYEQYF.

This clone was seen more than once but under ten times. V is TRBV6-5 and J is TRBJ2-3; 12 nucleotides agree with TRBD1. Germline V lookup: CDR1 MNHEY, CDR2 SVGAGI. This CDR3 is built from 12 residues. V lost 6 bases to trimming and J lost 15 bases; unmatched junction nucleotides: 7. The CDR3 bases are TGTGCCAGCAGCCCGGGACAGGGGGCGAAATATTTT. Encoded protein: CASSPGQGAKYF.

The chain couples TRBV28 to TRBJ1-2; D is uncertain. Looked up from germline, CDR1 is MDHEN and CDR2 is SYDVKM. V was trimmed by 7 bases and J by 4 bases, leaving 7 bases between them. The length of the CDR3 is 11 residues. In DNA, the CDR3 is TGTGCCAGCAACACCTTCTATGGCTACACCTTC. Amino acid sequence: CASNTFYGYTF.

The chain has TRBV7-2 and TRBJ1-1, with no clear D. V was shortened by 3 bases and J by 0 bases, with 2 bases between the two germline ends. This CDR3 comprises 12 residues. Germline V gene lookup returns CDR1 SGHTA and CDR2 FQGNSA. Here the CDR3 reads CASSFMNTEAFF. CDR3 nucleotides: TGTGCCAGCAGCTTCATGAACACTGAAGCTTTCTTT.

V is TRBV5-1 and J is TRBJ2-1; D gene unclear. Germline V CDR1 and CDR2: SGHRS, YFSETQ. CDR3 length: 15 amino acids. Trimming took off 2 bases at V and 0 bases at J, with 9 bases between the two ends. CDR3 nucleotides: TGCGCCAGCAGCTTCGAGGTCGGCTCCTACAATGAGCAGTTCTTC. Translation: CASSFEVGSYNEQFF.

The CDR3 sequence is CASSLRGADTQYF. The CDR3 coding sequence is TGTGCCAGCAGCTTGAGAGGGGCAGATACGCAGTATTTT. The V and J genes are TRBV5-6 and TRBJ2-3; TRBD1 or TRBD2 may be the D gene (5 bases each). Deletions cut 1 base from V and 4 bases from J, with 7 bases between. Germline values: CDR1 SGHDT, CDR2 YYEEEE. CDR3 length: 13 residues. Based on the CDR3 plus reference TRBV5-6 and TRBJ2-3, the full variable domain is DAGVTQSPTHLIKTRGQQVTLRCSPKSGHDTVSWYQQALGQGPQFIFQYYEEEERQRGNFPDRFSGHQFPNYSSELNVNALLLGDSALYLCASSLRGADTQYFGPGTRLTVL.

The chain has TRBV6-6 and TRBJ2-1; possibly TRBD2 for D (5 bases). Germline lookup yields CDR1 MNHNY and CDR2 SVGAGI (reference sequence). The V and J ends lost 2 bases and 6 bases respectively, with 14 bases between them. The CDR3 is 15 amino acids. The CDR3 spells CASSYTPLASNEQFF. The CDR3 DNA follows: TGTGCCAGCAGTTACACCCCCTTAGCGAGCAATGAGCAGTTCTTC.

The CDR3 region is CASSPGTSGVNEQFF. DNA of the CDR3: TGTGCCAGCAGCCCCGGGACTAGCGGAGTCAATGAGCAGTTCTTC. The chain recombines TRBV13 with TRBJ2-1; 11 nucleotides align to TRBD2. From germline, CDR1 is PRHDT and CDR2 FYEKMQ (reference sequence). This CDR3 region has 15 residues. V gave up 5 bases and J gave up 6 bases; unmatched junction bases: 6.

The chain combines TRBV11-3 with TRBJ2-7; D not certain. V was shortened by 3 bases and J by 4 bases, with 10 bases between the two germline ends. The CDR3 extends over 13 amino acids. Germline assignment: CDR1 SGHNT and CDR2 YENEEA. The CDR3 DNA follows: TGTGCCAGCAGCTTTGGCATCGCATACGAGCAGTACTTC. Translated, it gives CASSFGIAYEQYF.

The chain joins TRBV28 to TRBJ1-1; D uncertain. The germline CDR1 and CDR2 sequences are MDHEN and SYDVKM. The CDR3 contains 14 residues. V lost 5 bases and J 2 bases, leaving 12 bases between the germline ends. The CDR3 nucleotides read TGTGCCAGCAGTCCTCATAACGTAAACACTGAAGCTTTCTTT. Its protein is CASSPHNVNTEAFF.